These 19 T cell receptor beta chains originate from one sample sequenced in a study of blood T cells in healthy people across ages. The second PCR ran about 6 to 12 cycles with a sample-barcoded 5' primer and J-beta primers. TCRdb itself ran the 5' RACE reads through MiXCR, one entry per CDR3 protein. The profile shows around 870,000 distinct CDR3 sequences, around 30% of them singletons. Source material: blood. The receptors shown here come from a woman older than 75 in good health.

The sample holds many counts of this clonotype. V and J are TRBV29-1 and TRBJ1-4, with D possibly TRBD1 on 5 matching bases. There are 15 residues in the CDR3. The ends were cut back, 4 bases at V and 0 bases at J, with 12 bases in the middle. Looked up from germline, CDR1 is SQVTM and CDR2 is ANQGSEA. CDR3 DNA sequence: TGCAGCGTTGGACCAGGGTCTGCAACTAATGAAAAACTGTTTTTT. It encodes CSVGPGSATNEKLFF.

This clonotype occurred many times. The chain recombines TRBV10-3 with TRBJ1-5, with 10 nucleotides matching TRBD1. Losses at the gene ends were 6 bases for V and 2 bases for J; bases not matched to a gene: 10. Germline lookup yields CDR1 ENHRY and CDR2 SYGVKD. CDR3 length: 17 residues. CDR3 sequence: CAISPGTGAGGNQPQHF. DNA for the CDR3: TGTGCCATCAGCCCCGGGACAGGGGCTGGAGGCAATCAGCCCCAGCATTTT.

Comments on this clonotype: A much larger clone lies a single base off, so this may be a read error. The V call is TRBV12-3 or TRBV12-4, the J call TRBJ2-3; D gene unclear. The CDR3 length is 16 residues. Trimming removed 3 bases from V and 7 bases from J, with 20 bases in between. The DNA for the CDR3 is TGTGCCAGCAGTTTGGATCGACCAGCGTACACGAATACGCAGTATTTT. This sequence encodes CASSLDRPAYTNTQYF.

This clonotype was observed a few times. The V gene is TRBV6-5, the J gene TRBJ2-5, with TRBD1 matching over 8 bases. Judging by the DNA end, TRBJ2-7 fits better; the J call may be wrong. This CDR3 contains 15 residues. Germline CDR1 MNHEY, CDR2 SVGAGI. The CDR3 is CASSYSADRAYEQYF. For the CDR3, the DNA is TGTGCCAGCAGTTATTCCGCGGACAGGGCCTACGAGCAGTACTTC.

This clonotype was detected a few times. The chain links TRBV20-1 to TRBJ2-2; D is possibly TRBD1 (5 bases). Trimming took off 6 bases at V and 4 bases at J, with 18 bases between the two ends. The germline CDR1 and CDR2 sequences are DFQATT and SNEGSKA (reference sequence). The CDR3 runs to 15 residues. This CDR3 reads CSARPQGAGTGELFF. The CDR3 DNA is TGCAGTGCCCGCCCCCAGGGCGCCGGCACCGGGGAGCTGTTTTTT.

This clonotype was observed at least ten times. The genes are TRBV12-5 and TRBJ2-1; no clear D gene. The CDR3 totals 13 residues. Germline V gene data show CDR1 as LGHNT and CDR2 as FRNRAP. Trimming pared 2 bases from V and 9 bases from J, leaving 11 bases between. The CDR3: CASGLSGRLEQFF. In DNA, the CDR3 is TGTGCTAGTGGTTTGTCGGGCCGTCTTGAGCAGTTCTTC.

The chain couples TRBV6-5 to TRBJ1-4, with TRBD1 identical over 7 bases. There are 15 residues in the CDR3. Trimming at V came to 2 bases and at J to 3 bases, leaving 3 bases not matched to a gene. Germline-derived CDR1 and CDR2 are MNHEY and SVGAGI. The CDR3 DNA reads TGTGCCAGCAGTTACGCGGGGACAGCTAATGAAAAACTGTTTTTT. This encodes CASSYAGTANEKLFF.

This clonotype has a handful of counts. The chain combines TRBV7-2 with TRBJ2-6; no clear D gene. CDR3 size: 12 residues. Trimming removed 7 bases from V and 8 bases from J, with 9 bases in between. Germline CDR1 is SGHTA and CDR2 is FQGNSA. CDR3 sequence: CASTKDSNVLTF. CDR3 nucleotides: TGTGCCAGCACCAAGGATTCCAACGTCCTGACTTTC.

The CDR3 DNA sequence: TGTGCCAGCAGCTTAACGTTAGCCATCCCCTCCGGGGAGCTGTTTTTT. Encoded protein: CASSLTLAIPSGELFF. The rearrangement links TRBV7-3 to TRBJ2-2; D is unclear. Trimming stripped 0 bases from V and 6 bases from J, with 14 bases between. The germline CDR1 and CDR2 sequences are SGHTA and FQGTGA. The CDR3 consists of 16 residues.

This clonotype was recorded many times. This chain links TRBV6-5 with TRBJ2-1; 11 positions match TRBD2. CDR3 length: 15 amino acids. Trimming at V came to 5 bases and at J to 7 bases, leaving 7 bases not matched to a gene. Germline V CDR1 and CDR2: MNHEY, SVGAGI. The CDR3 nucleotides are TGTGCCAGCAGTAATAGCGGGGGGGCCTGGAATGAGCAGTTCTTC. The encoded protein is CASSNSGGAWNEQFF.

At least ten counts were recorded for this clonotype. The chain recombines TRBV7-2 with TRBJ1-2; the match to TRBD1 covers 11 bases. The V gene end was trimmed by 4 bases and the J gene end by 5 bases; junction bases not matched to a gene: 3. This CDR3 contains 14 residues. CDR1 is SGHTA and CDR2 is FQGNSA in the germline V gene. CDR3 loop: CASSSDRGQYGYTF. Written as DNA, the CDR3 is TGTGCCAGCAGCTCGGACAGGGGGCAATATGGCTACACCTTC.

This clonotype was detected once. This rearrangement joins TRBV6-2 or TRBV6-3 to TRBJ1-2, with TRBD1 matching 8 bases. The junction had 15 bases not matched to a gene; V was cut back by 4 bases and J by 5 bases. CDR1 MNHEY and CDR2 SVGEGT come from the germline V gene. The CDR3 consists of 17 residues. The CDR3 nucleotides are TGTGCCAGCAGTTCCCTGGGGACAGGACCAACGAAGTATGGCTACACCTTC. As protein: CASSSLGTGPTKYGYTF.

On this clonotype itself: This may come from a read error, since a much larger clone is one base off. The missing conserved phenylalanine or tryptophan at the end of this CDR3 makes a read error likely. The gene calls are TRBV7-2 and TRBJ1-2; 10 nucleotides align to TRBD1. The CDR3 runs to 15 residues. Germline V gene data show CDR1 as SGHTA and CDR2 as FQGNSA. V shed 5 bases, J shed 6 bases, and the junction held 9 bases outside the gene matches. Here the CDR3 reads CASSRDRGRANGYTC. The CDR3 DNA is TGTGCCAGCAGCCGGGACAGGGGAAGGGCGAATGGCTACACCTGC.

Regarding this clonotype: This could be a read error, since a much larger clone is one nucleotide away. This chain links TRBV20-1 with TRBJ2-5; D might be TRBD1 (6 bases). The germline CDR1 and CDR2 sequences are DFQATT and SNEGSKA (reference sequence). CDR3 length: 13 residues. V lost 3 bases to trimming and J lost 3 bases, with 11 bases between them. CDR3 protein: CSASRTVKETQYF. The CDR3 region has the DNA TGCAGTGCTAGCAGGACAGTGAAAGAGACCCAGTACTTC.

This chain joins TRBV10-2 and TRBJ2-3; 13 nucleotides align to TRBD2. The CDR3 length is 17 residues. In germline, CDR1 is WSHSY, CDR2 SAAADI. V was pared by 5 bases and J by 5 bases, with 10 bases of the junction left unmatched. This CDR3 reads CASSPRTSGGAVDTQYF. As DNA, the CDR3 is TGCGCCAGCAGTCCCCGAACTAGCGGGGGGGCGGTAGATACGCAGTATTTT.

Notes on this clonotype: A junction end diverges from the germline sequence, so it may reflect a read error. The chain joins TRBV4-1 to TRBJ1-1; D is unclear. CDR3 length equals 14 residues. Germline V gene lookup returns CDR1 MGHRA and CDR2 YSYEKL. This chain's CDR3 is CASGQDPSNTEAFF. As DNA, the CDR3 is TGCGCCAGCGGCCAAGATCCCAGTAACACTGAAGCTTTCTTT.

This clonotype was recorded at least ten times. This chain uses TRBV7-2 with TRBJ2-5, with 7 positions matching TRBD1. CDR1 is SGHTA and CDR2 is FQGNSA in the germline V gene. This CDR3 contains 14 residues. V shed 4 bases and J 2 bases; nucleotides not matched to a gene: 4. The CDR3 protein is CASSSTGRQETQYF. CDR3 nucleotide sequence: TGTGCCAGCAGCTCGACAGGGAGACAAGAGACCCAGTACTTC.

This clonotype was counted ten times or more. The rearrangement joins TRBV5-6 to TRBJ2-3, with D perhaps matching TRBD2 (6 bases). The germline gives CDR1 SGHDT, CDR2 YYEEEE. The CDR3 is 14 residues long. V lost 3 bases and J 3 bases, leaving 11 bases between the germline ends. The CDR3 sequence is CASSSFLATDTQYF. In nucleotides, the CDR3 is TGTGCCAGCAGCTCTTTTCTAGCGACAGATACGCAGTATTTT.

The CDR3 bases are TGCAGTGCTAGAAATAGCGGGGCCGCAGATACGCAGTATTTT. Protein product: CSARNSGAADTQYF. The chain is built from TRBV20-1 and TRBJ2-3, with 8 bases identical to TRBD2. Germline loops: CDR1 DFQATT, CDR2 SNEGSKA (reference sequence). The V segment lost 2 bases and the J segment 4 bases; nucleotides outside the gene matches: 5. This CDR3 has 14 amino acids.